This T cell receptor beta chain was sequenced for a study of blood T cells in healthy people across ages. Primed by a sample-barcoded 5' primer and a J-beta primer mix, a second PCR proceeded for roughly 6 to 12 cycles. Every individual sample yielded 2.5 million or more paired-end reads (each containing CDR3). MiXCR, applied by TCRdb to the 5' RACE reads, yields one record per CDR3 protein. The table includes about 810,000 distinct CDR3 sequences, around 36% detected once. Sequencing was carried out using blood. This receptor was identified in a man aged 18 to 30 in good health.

CDR3 bases: TGTGCCAGCAGTGACCGGATCACGGGCGGGGAGCTGTTTTTT. Translation: CASSDRITGGELFF. The chain joins TRBV6-2 or TRBV6-3 to TRBJ2-2; D is uncertain. Germline loops: CDR1 MNHEY, CDR2 SVGEGT. The V gene lost 5 bases and the J gene lost 7 bases, with 14 bases spanning the gap. The CDR3 loop spans 14 amino acids.